The clone carrying this T cell receptor (beta chain) has a handful of counts. The missing conserved phenylalanine or tryptophan at the end of this CDR3 makes a read error likely. The DNA is omitted, as the CDR3 cannot be located on it reliably, and the CDR3 follows TCRdb's listing. The data were obtained in a study of human T cells and chemical hapten exposure. Inclusive of both ends, the CDR3 amounts to 12 amino acids. Time point specified: patch test 2, 6 weeks after DPC sensitization. Treatment given: therapeutic diphenylcyclopropenone sensitization with weekly scalp DPC. Using its own MiXCR run on the RACE reads, TCRdb lists one record per CDR3 protein. The sample yields tens of thousands of distinct CDR3 sequences, approximately 9.9% seen once.

This specimen was whole blood, taken in connection with sensitization to the hapten diphenylcyclopropenone (DPC). The J gene is TRBJ1-1, the V gene TRBV12-3 or TRBV12-4; the table names TRBD1, a call not compared with the DNA. The sequence was obtained from a man aged 40-49 years with alopecia areata. Some clones in this sample may be carry-over from other donors' samples. CDR3 residues: CASSSGTGGPIV.